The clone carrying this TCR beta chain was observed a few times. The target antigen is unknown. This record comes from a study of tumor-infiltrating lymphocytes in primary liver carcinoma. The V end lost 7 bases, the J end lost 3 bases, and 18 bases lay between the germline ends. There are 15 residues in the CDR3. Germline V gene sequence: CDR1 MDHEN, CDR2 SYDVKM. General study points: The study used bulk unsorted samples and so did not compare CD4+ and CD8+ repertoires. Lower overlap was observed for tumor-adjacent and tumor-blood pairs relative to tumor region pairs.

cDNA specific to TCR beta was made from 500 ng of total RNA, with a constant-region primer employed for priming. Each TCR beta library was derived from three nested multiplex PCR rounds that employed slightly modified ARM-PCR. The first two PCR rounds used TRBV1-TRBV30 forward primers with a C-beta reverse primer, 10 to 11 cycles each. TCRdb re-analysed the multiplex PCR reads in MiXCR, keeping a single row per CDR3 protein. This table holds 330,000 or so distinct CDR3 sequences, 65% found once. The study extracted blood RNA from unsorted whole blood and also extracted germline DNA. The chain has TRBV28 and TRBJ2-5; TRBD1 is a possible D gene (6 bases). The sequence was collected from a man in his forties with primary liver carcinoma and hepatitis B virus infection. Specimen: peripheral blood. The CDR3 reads CASTPSGAGEETQYF. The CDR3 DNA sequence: TGTGCCAGCACCCCATCCGGGGCAGGGGAAGAGACCCAGTACTTC.